Following are 14 T cell receptor beta chains from one sample sequenced in a study of neurological immune-mediated disorders. Each CDR3 protein is one row after TCRdb ran MiXCR on the 5' RACE reads. The table includes 65,000 to 70,000 distinct CDR3 sequences, 3.5% to 5% detected once. The sample was PBMCs. These receptors came from a man aged 50 or older with multiple sclerosis.

This clonotype was picked up many times. The chain is built from TRBV5-1 and TRBJ2-2; D is unresolved. The V and J ends lost 0 bases and 1 base respectively, with 10 bases between them. The CDR3 length is 16 residues. CDR1 is SGHRS and CDR2 is YFSETQ in the germline V gene. The CDR3 nucleotides are TGCGCCAGCAGCTTGGGGAGTGGCTGGAACACCGGGGAGCTGTTTTTT. Protein: CASSLGSGWNTGELFF.

This clonotype was seen at least ten times. DNA of the CDR3: TGTGCCAGCAGCTTAGATTGGGGTAACACGAACACCGGGGAGCTGTTTTTT. Residues: CASSLDWGNTNTGELFF. This chain uses TRBV11-2 with TRBJ2-2; D unclear. The germline V gene encodes CDR1 SGHAT and CDR2 FQNNGV. Trimming took off 0 bases at V and 0 bases at J, with 11 bases between the two ends. CDR3 length: 17 amino acids.

This clonotype was recorded many times. V usage is TRBV7-9 and J usage is TRBJ2-2, with D uncertain. CDR1 and CDR2 (germline): SEHNR, FQNEAQ (reference sequence). The CDR3 is made up of 14 amino acids. V lost 1 base, J lost 4 bases, and 7 bases lay in between. The CDR3 coding sequence is TGTGCCAGCAGCTTAGTACAGACCACCGGGGAGCTGTTTTTT. It translates to CASSLVQTTGELFF.

In this sample, this clonotype turned up many times. V gene TRBV6-6 combines with J gene TRBJ1-6; D possibly corresponds to TRBD1 (6 bases). With 6 bases removed from V and 10 bases from J, the gap between germline ends came to 16 bases. The length of the CDR3 is 14 residues. Per germline, CDR1 MNHNY and CDR2 SVGAGI (reference sequence). CDR3 sequence reads: CASSRDMGGSPLHF. CDR3 sequence (DNA): TGTGCCAGCAGCCGGGACATGGGGGGATCACCCCTCCACTTT.

The chain uses TRBV4-1 and TRBJ1-5; 7 bases map to TRBD1. The CDR3 is made up of 16 amino acids. J gave up 5 bases and V 4 bases, and 11 bases lay outside the gene matches. CDR1 is MGHRA, CDR2 YSYEKL, per germline. This chain's CDR3 is CASSPSGTVRDQPQHF. CDR3 coding DNA: TGCGCCAGCAGCCCATCTGGGACAGTTAGAGATCAGCCCCAGCATTTT.

This clonotype was seen ten or more times. The V and J genes are TRBV29-1 and TRBJ2-5; D is possibly TRBD1 or TRBD2 (5 bases each). In germline, CDR1 is SQVTM, CDR2 ANQGSEA. There are 12 residues in the CDR3. V was trimmed by 5 bases and J by 9 bases, leaving 16 bases between them. The CDR3 here is CSVRDQLWAQYF. CDR3 DNA: TGCAGCGTTCGGGACCAATTGTGGGCCCAGTACTTC. Full variable domain (remainder filled in from reference TRBV29-1 and TRBJ2-5): SAVISQKPSRDICQRGTSLTIQCQVDSQVTMMFWYRQQPGQSLTLIATANQGSEATYESGFVIDKFPISRPNLTFSTLTVSNMSPEDSSIYLCSVRDQLWAQYFGPGTRLLVL.

This clonotype was found many times. This rearrangement joins TRBV10-3 to TRBJ2-7; no clear D gene. This CDR3 contains 14 residues. CDR1 is ENHRY and CDR2 is SYGVKD in the germline V gene. Trimming took off 4 bases at V and 4 bases at J, with 14 bases between the two ends. The CDR3 loop reads CAISAVWGSYEQYF. As DNA, the CDR3 is TGTGCCATCAGTGCTGTTTGGGGAAGTTACGAGCAGTACTTC.

The table lists this clonotype with many counts. The chain joins TRBV7-9 to TRBJ2-5; no definite D call. Germline CDR1 SEHNR, CDR2 FQNEAQ (reference sequence). V lost 2 bases and J 1 base, leaving 11 bases between the germline ends. This CDR3 is 15 amino acids long. The CDR3 DNA reads TGTGCCAGCAGCTTATTCGGGCAGATCCAAGAGACCCAGTACTTC. Its translation: CASSLFGQIQETQYF.

This clonotype was seen at least ten times. V and J are TRBV5-4 and TRBJ2-5; 7 bases fit TRBD2. The V and J ends lost 0 bases and 2 bases, in that order; junction bases with no gene match: 4. CDR1 and CDR2 from the germline V gene are SGHNT and YYREEE (reference sequence). The CDR3 contains 15 residues. This CDR3 is CASSLGAGTQETQYF. In DNA form, the CDR3 reads TGTGCCAGCAGCTTGGGAGCGGGGACTCAAGAGACCCAGTACTTC.

Concerning this clonotype: A much larger clone differs from this one at a single base, so this may be a read error. The chain recombines TRBV7-2 with TRBJ2-3, with TRBD2 identical over 9 bases. Germline V CDR1 and CDR2: SGHTA, FQGNSA. V dropped 4 bases and J dropped 1; count of bases not matched to a gene: 6. The CDR3 runs 16 residues. CDR3 protein: CASSSTSGLGTDTQYF. The CDR3 region has the DNA TGTGCCAGCAGCTCCACTAGCGGGTTGGGCACAGATACGCAGTATTTT.

This clonotype has ten or more counts. This chain uses TRBV20-1 with TRBJ2-3; D gene ambiguous. Germline-derived CDR1 and CDR2 are DFQATT and SNEGSKA (reference sequence). Trimming left V 5 bases short and J 4 bases short, with 19 bases between. The CDR3 is 15 residues long. This CDR3 is CSAPSDLRDADTQYF. The CDR3 bases are TGCAGTGCTCCATCAGATCTAAGAGACGCAGATACGCAGTATTTT.

This clonotype was counted many times. The chain uses TRBV7-2 and TRBJ2-3; 9 positions match TRBD2. Germline loops: CDR1 SGHTA, CDR2 FQGNSA. Trimming at V came to 1 base and at J to 1 base, leaving 3 bases not matched to a gene. This CDR3 is 16 amino acids long. As DNA, the CDR3 is TGTGCCAGCAGCTTAGTAGGCGGGGGGGGCACAGATACGCAGTATTTT. Its translation is CASSLVGGGGTDTQYF.

The sample holds many counts of this clonotype. The V call is TRBV4-2, the J call TRBJ2-7, with a tentative D call TRBD2 (6 bases). The CDR3 is 16 amino acids. V was cut by 5 bases and J by 2 bases, with 19 bases left in between. Germline V lookup: CDR1 LGHNA, CDR2 YNFKEQ. CDR3 loop: CASSSPRGELPYEQYF. DNA for the CDR3: TGTGCCAGCAGCTCACCGCGCGGGGAACTTCCCTACGAGCAGTACTTC.

This clonotype was seen ten or more times. The genes are TRBV12-3 or TRBV12-4 and TRBJ2-3; D is perhaps TRBD1 (5 bases). V was shortened by 7 bases and J by 2 bases, with 7 bases between the two germline ends. The CDR3 is made up of 12 amino acids. CDR3 DNA: TGTGCCAGCATGGGGCCCACAGATACGCAGTATTTT. Its protein product is CASMGPTDTQYF.